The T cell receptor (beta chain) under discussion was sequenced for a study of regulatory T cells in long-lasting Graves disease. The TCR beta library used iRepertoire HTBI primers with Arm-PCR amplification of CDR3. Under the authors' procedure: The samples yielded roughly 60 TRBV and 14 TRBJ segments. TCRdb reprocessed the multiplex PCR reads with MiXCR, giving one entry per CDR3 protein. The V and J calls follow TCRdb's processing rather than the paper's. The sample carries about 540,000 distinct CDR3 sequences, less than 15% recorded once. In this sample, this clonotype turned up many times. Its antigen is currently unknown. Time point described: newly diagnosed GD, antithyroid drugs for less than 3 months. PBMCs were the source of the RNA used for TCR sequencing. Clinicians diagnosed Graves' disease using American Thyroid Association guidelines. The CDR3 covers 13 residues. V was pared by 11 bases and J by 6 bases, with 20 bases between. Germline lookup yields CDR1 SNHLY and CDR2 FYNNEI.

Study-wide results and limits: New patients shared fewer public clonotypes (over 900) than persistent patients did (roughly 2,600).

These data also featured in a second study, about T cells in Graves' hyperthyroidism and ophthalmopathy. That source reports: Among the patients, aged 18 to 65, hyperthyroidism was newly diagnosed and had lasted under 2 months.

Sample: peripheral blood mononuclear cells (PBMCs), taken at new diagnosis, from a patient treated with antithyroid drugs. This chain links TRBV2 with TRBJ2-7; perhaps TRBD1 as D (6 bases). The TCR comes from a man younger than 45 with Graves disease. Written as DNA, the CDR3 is TGTGCCGGCCGACAGGACTCAAACGCCGAGCAGTACTTC. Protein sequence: CAGRQDSNAEQYF.